This T cell receptor beta chain was profiled in a study of T cells after yellow fever vaccination. Whole-study findings and limits: Abundant bulk-population clonotypes could contaminate the FACS-sorted repertoires.

By 5'RACE template switching, TCR cDNA was produced, with a universal primer site and UMIs added in the process. TCRdb analysed the 5' RACE reads with MiXCR anew, one entry per CDR3 protein. The table records about 350,000 distinct CDR3 sequences, around 10% of them present only once. V lost 5 bases and J lost 7, with 14 bases in between. This CDR3 is 14 amino acids long. Germline V lookup: CDR1 SEHNR, CDR2 FQNEAQ (reference sequence). On this clonotype itself: Its antigen is as yet unknown.

The TCR sequence derives from a man aged 18 to 29 who received the YFV17D yellow fever vaccine. The chain links TRBV7-9 to TRBJ1-4, with D possibly TRBD1 on 6 matching bases. The source was PBMCs, collected on the day of the first yellow fever vaccination. CDR3 loop: CASSPAGVGEKLFF. CDR3 DNA sequence: TGTGCCAGCAGCCCCGCAGGGGTGGGTGAAAAACTGTTTTTT.